The entry below describes one T cell receptor (beta chain). Its antigen remains undetermined. No base-level quality is on record; no much larger clone is a single base apart. The receptor library was made with the immunoSEQ multiplex PCR assay. TCRdb took this table from immuneACCESS and kept in-frame rearrangements with V and J called. Such tables lack part of the clones; where checked against another copy, unresolved V genes explain under half of the gap, and the rest is unexplained. Here the sample has 26,000 or so clones; roughly 80% occur a single time. Of the sample, just under 8% falls within the top ten clones. The data were taken from a study of radiotherapy plus CTLA-4 blockade in lung cancer (dated by TCRdb to the late 2010s). Some background on the complete study: Among the enrolled patients, roughly 17% had an objective response, and less than 40% reached disease control.

The study tested focal radiation therapy combined with CTLA-4 blockade (ipilimumab) in patients with chemo-refractory metastatic non-small-cell lung cancer. Overall results and qualifications from the work: After treatment with radiotherapy and ipilimumab, TCR clones that originated in tumors expanded in peripheral blood. The strongest predictors of response were reported to be early dynamic shifts in blood T cell clones along with a rise in serum interferon-beta following radiation.

V is cut by 0 bases and J by 0 bases, and the space between the germline ends is 29 bases. Measured from the cysteine to the phenylalanine, the CDR3 is 22 residues long. Only the CDR3 region is kept as DNA, spanning 66 bases read in frame from base 1. Based on the germline V gene, the CDR1 and CDR2 sequences are MGHRA and YSYEKL. This chain joins TRBV4-1 to TRBJ1-1; the D region possibly corresponds to TRBD1 (6 bases align). The material was peripheral blood, obtained from a patient treated with radiotherapy plus ipilimumab. This clonotype originated in a human donor with non-small cell lung cancer who had stable disease on radiotherapy plus ipilimumab. The bases are TGCGCCAGCAGCCAAGATTCGTTAGGCGGGGGACATAGGCGTGGGATGAACACTGAAGCTTTCTTT. The translation is CASSQDSLGGGHRRGMNTEAFF.